This TCR beta chain was sequenced in a study of cytomegalovirus exposure and HLA in healthy donors (TCRdb year 2017). About the study as a whole: According to an earlier analysis of 550 to 750 of the donors, about 179 million T cells yielded roughly 100 million unique TCR beta sequences and about 300 Gb of sequence data. An early release that covered about 600 HLA-typed donors contained about 300 gigabases of sequencing data and 75 million to 100 million unique TCR sequences. Among the roughly 380 genotyped donors, around 81% belonged to the genetic ancestry cluster associated with self-reported Caucasian donors. The study aimed to test whether signatures of past pathogen exposure could be identified by cataloging public T cell receptors. Using immunosequencing, the study profiled T cell repertoires from 500 to 800 subjects and related those repertoires to cytomegalovirus serostatus. Besides the first cohort of 500 to 700 subjects, a separate validation cohort made up of 90 to 150 different subjects was used. To predict cytomegalovirus infection status, the study combined high-throughput TCR immunosequencing, statistical association of individual TCRs with disease status, and machine learning. To study patterns of TCR occurrence, a later analysis re-analyzed previously published TCR beta repertoires from around 700 donors and added high-resolution HLA genotyping. Rather than drawing on any new phenotypic data, the later analysis identified candidate immune exposures from TCR beta sequences and the way those sequences occurred across donors. To decide whether each TCR beta V gene segment behaved as functional or pseudogenic, an earlier analysis of 587 of the donors relied on high-throughput TCR beta sequencing. Donor age, sex, ethnicity and CMV serostatus were compiled together with the repertoire data. A later genetic analysis took genome-wide SNP genotypes for about 65% of the roughly 670 donors and used that subset as a discovery cohort. Every repertoire in the discovery cohort had been generated on one and the same sequencing platform. HLA typing included class I and class II loci at four-digit resolution. Typing coverage varied by locus: roughly 620-640 donors for A, B, C, DRB1 and DQB1; approximately 560 for DQA1; more than 600 for DPA1; about 450 for DPB1. Several DR-DQ haplotypes were treated as single units for association and clustering because of strong linkage in the cohort. On average, approximately 250,000 unique TCR beta nucleotide sequences were sequenced per donor among fewer than 500 genotyped donors of the cohort, with around 19% of those sequences being non-productive. Findings and caveats that apply to the study as a whole: In a later genetic analysis, fewer N-insertions in productive TCRs were reported among donors in an Asian-associated ancestry cluster than the 666-donor mean. HLA typing was unavailable for some donors at each locus, so association tests used only the typed subset. The authors suggested that the approach could potentially be extended to other disease states and immunological phenotypes. A later analysis associated 16,951 TCR beta sequences with specific HLA alleles at a false discovery rate of 0.05. A cluster of highly shared sequence variants was judged likely to be a technical artifact of the sequencing pipeline. In vitro tests confirmed that a few of the cytomegalovirus-associated TCR beta chains recognize cytomegalovirus antigens. A later analysis reported that several top co-occurrence clusters appeared linked to parvovirus B19, influenza, CMV and Epstein-Barr virus. Most CMV-associated TCR beta chains appeared to be HLA-restricted in a later analysis, and the HLA associations seemed to be driven largely by CMV exposure. An association between a missense DCLRE1C variant and V-gene and J-gene trimming of TCR beta chains was found in a later genetic analysis and replicated in an independent cohort. In the study, approximately 160 TCR beta chains were listed as associated with cytomegalovirus. Linkage disequilibrium might explain the correlated functional status among segregating V segments, but an unknown experimental factor could not be ruled out. When HLA alleles, especially DR and DQ, strongly co-occurred, attributing TCR associations to individual alleles was difficult. In both the original and validation cohorts, the classifier was reported to diagnose cytomegalovirus status with high specificity and sensitivity. The earlier analysis of fewer than 750 of the donors excluded some 15 rarely observed V segments, including chromosome 9 orphons, because counts were too low. The presence/absence analyses assumed that sequencing depth was roughly uniform across donors, and that assumption may not be true. CMV serostatus was the only immune exposure information available for the cohort. This cohort had only TCR beta chains sequenced, and the lack of alpha or paired-chain data limited which features could be detected. While some public TCRs were present in many individuals, most TCR sequences turned up only very rarely across donors. A further reported finding was that TCR beta sequences accurately predicted the HLA-A and HLA-B alleles for most subjects in the first cohort. In a later analysis, HLA-associated TCR beta chains were found to be more clonally expanded and to have lower generation probabilities than equally common non-associated chains. According to a later analysis, TCR association rates differed among HLA loci, with DRB1 alleles showing the most associated TCRs and HLA-C alleles showing the fewest. An earlier analysis of approximately 570 of the donors showed that most TCR beta V segments appeared in productive rearrangements either about 87% or about 30% of the time, which broadly matched IMGT annotations. Because the 87-base-pair reads could not distinguish some IMGT-functional V segments, including TRBV6-2 and TRBV6-3, those segments were excluded.

Libraries were made using the immunoSEQ multiplex PCR assay. For the multiplex PCR, a mixture combining 60 forward primers for TCR Vbeta segments and 13 reverse primers for TCR Jbeta segments was used. The CDR3 region of rearranged TCR beta genes was amplified from genomic DNA by a multiplex PCR assay. On the Illumina HiSeq System, the amplified TCR beta libraries were sequenced as 87-base-pair reads. The original methods were these. A later analysis tallied around 87 million unique TCR beta chains across the 660 or so repertoires, and some 12 million of those chains were shared by two or more donors. Raw reads were error-corrected and collapsed into unique sequences by a nearest-neighbor algorithm in which closely related sequences were merged to remove PCR and sequencing errors. CDR3 sequences were aligned to IMGT reference sequences to assign V, D and J gene segments. For a sequence to be retained, at least a six-nucleotide match to both a V gene segment and a J gene segment was required. Rearrangements were classified as productive when the CDR3 lacked stop codons and remained in frame with V and J, and all other rearrangements were classified as non-productive. CDR3 was defined according to IMGT convention as the region running from the second conserved V-encoded cysteine to the conserved J-encoded phenylalanine. The earlier analysis of a few hundred of the donors excluded any sequence lacking an unambiguous match to a single V gene segment. In an earlier analysis of roughly 600 of the donors, a V segment was called functional when productive rearrangements were above 56.7%, and segregating when the standard deviation between donors exceeded 5%. A statistical classification framework was developed to diagnose cytomegalovirus status using the catalog of TCR beta chain sequences. V and J gene assignment, in a later analysis, came from comparing TCR nucleotide sequences with IMGT/GENE-DB human TR gene sequences. In a later analysis, CDR3 sequences and most-parsimonious VDJ recombination scenarios were assigned using the TCRdist pipeline. A later analysis defined each TCR beta chain by its CDR3 amino acid sequence plus V-gene family, and excluded reads lacking a unique V-gene family. To address suspected cross-contamination and a sequencing artifact, a later analysis removed some 620 highly shared, low-generation-probability nucleotide sequences. A later analysis calculated a clonal expansion index for each public chain from normalized within-repertoire ranks of inferred template counts. In a later analysis, generation probabilities were computed with a VDJ recombination model fitted to out-of-frame rearrangements, and the resulting probabilities were checked against IGoR. A later analysis scored TCR-TCR, TCR-HLA and TCR-CMV co-occurrence with hypergeometric tests, applying a repertoire-size bias correction to TCR pairs. To estimate false discovery rates, a later analysis permuted the HLA or CMV assignments 20 times. A later analysis grouped co-occurring TCRs with DBSCAN, adding TCRdist sequence similarity when clustering within HLA-allele-positive subsets. Repertoires with fewer than 30,000 or more than 120,000 public chains, plus five repertoires with anomalous nucleotide sharing, were excluded from co-occurrence clustering. Imported from immuneACCESS, the table was reduced by TCRdb to in-frame sequences with V and J called. These copies leave out some clones; in studies compared against another copy, an unresolved V gene accounts for under half, and the cause of the remainder is not known. The V and J calls and clone size are taken from that table; D and trimming were inferred from the DNA. Within this sample are some 90,000 clones, with around 78% of them counted one time only. The ten largest clones add up to approximately 4.8% of the sample.

The cohort comprised some 680 healthy bone marrow donors. Cohort members were all nominally healthy when sampled, although unrecorded immune exposures were likely present. The donor tested CMV seropositive, placing the donor among the 290 or so seropositive members of the cohort. Each donor provided a peripheral blood sample, and peripheral blood mononuclear cells were used for TCR beta sequencing. The Qiagen DNeasy Blood Extraction Kit was used to extract genomic DNA from the blood cell samples. This clone turned up a few times. Its recognized antigen is unknown. It has no much larger one-base neighbor in the sample; base qualities were not kept. The germline V gene (reference sequence) yields SGHKS for CDR1 and YYEKEE for CDR2. The CDR3 runs 13 amino acids, cysteine and phenylalanine included. CDR3 DNA is the only sequence kept; it has 39 bases, read in frame from the first base. Trimmed from V: 7 bases; trimmed from J: 5 bases; junction bases lacking a gene match: 3.

The rearranged segments are TRBV5-5 and TRBJ2-4, with 10 bases matching TRBD1. This TCR derives from a male donor in good health and CMV-seropositive. Source material: PBMCs. The sequenced DNA is TGTGCCAGCGGAGGGACAGGGGAAAACATTCAGTACTTC. Its translation is CASGGTGENIQYF.